The rows below give T cell receptor beta chains drawn from one sample of a study of molecular identifiers for immune sequencing clone quantification. A single record per CDR3 protein comes from TCRdb applying MiXCR to the PCR reads. The sample carries about 510,000 distinct CDR3 sequences, approximately 25% recorded once. Sequencing used naive CD8+ T cells from blood, with Jurkat cell RNA spiked in. The origin of the receptors is a human donor in good health. Some libraries in this study had Jurkat cell RNA spiked in. CDR3s include the opening cysteine and the closing phenylalanine or tryptophan. D genes are given only for firm matches. Rows may omit the clone size; those that give it use once, few, many or a size class.

v_call	clone_size	j_call	d_call	cdr3_nt	cdr3_aa
TRBV30	few	TRBJ1-6	TRBD1	TGTGCCTGGAGCGAGGGACAGGGCTTTACACCCCTCCACTTT	CAWSEGQGFTPLHF
TRBV5-5	few	TRBJ2-7	NA	TGTGCCAGCAGGTTCCGGGACCAACTCTACGAGCAGTACTTC	CASRFRDQLYEQYF
TRBV2	NA	TRBJ2-7	TRBD1	TGTGCCAGCAGGAGCCGGACAGGGCACGAGCAGTACTTC	CASRSRTGHEQYF
TRBV7-2	few	TRBJ2-7	NA	TGTGCCAGCAGCCCATGGACACTCTACGAGCAGTACTTC	CASSPWTLYEQYF
TRBV13	many	TRBJ1-1	NA	TGTGCCAGCAGCTTCAGATATTCGAACACTGAAGCTTTCTTT	CASSFRYSNTEAFF
TRBV7-2	NA	TRBJ2-1	NA	TGTGCCAGCAGCGCGACCTACAATGAGCAGTTCTTC	CASSATYNEQFF
TRBV6-2/TRBV6-3	NA	TRBJ2-7	TRBD2	TGTGCCGGCAGTTCTCCCGTGGTAGCGGGGTATCACGAGCAGTACTTC	CAGSSPVVAGYHEQYF
TRBV29-1	few	TRBJ1-2	NA	TGCAGCGTTGAAGATCGGTTCGGCAGCCCTTACTATGGCTACACCTTC	CSVEDRFGSPYYGYTF
TRBV4-1	few	TRBJ2-5	NA	TGCGCCAGCAGCCAAGAACCCGGAGAGACCCAGTACTTC	CASSQEPGETQYF
TRBV6-5	NA	TRBJ1-1	NA	TGTGCCAGCAGCGGGGGGCCTGACACTGAAGCTTTCTTT	CASSGGPDTEAFF
TRBV7-9	many	TRBJ1-1	TRBD1	TGTGCCAGCAGCCCCTGGACAGGGCCGAACACTGAAGCTTTCTTT	CASSPWTGPNTEAFF
TRBV29-1	many	TRBJ2-3	NA	TGCAGCGTTGAAAGCCCGGCGGGAGATACGCAGTATTTT	CSVESPAGDTQYF
TRBV19	many	TRBJ2-7	NA	TGTGCCAGTAGAGCGTGGACGGACGCCTACGAGCAGTACTTC	CASRAWTDAYEQYF
TRBV19	few	TRBJ1-5	NA	TGTGCCAGTAGTTCTATCTGGGACCCTCCACAGCCCCAGCATTTT	CASSSIWDPPQPQHF
TRBV28	NA	TRBJ1-6	NA	TGTGCCAGCAGTCCACCGGGACCCACTATACCCCTCCGCTTT	CASSPPGPTIPLRF
TRBV3-1	NA	TRBJ2-5	NA	TGTGCCAGCAGCCAAGTGCGGGTCCGAACCGGGACCCAGTACTTC	CASSQVRVRTGTQYF
TRBV13	NA	TRBJ2-5	NA	TGTGCCAGCAGCTTAGGAGGTAGCGATGGAGAGACCCAGTACTTC	CASSLGGSDGETQYF
TRBV12-3/TRBV12-4	NA	TRBJ2-5	NA	TGTGCCAGTACCCCCCCCTCTCGAGAGACCCAGTACTTC	CASTPPSRETQYF
TRBV7-9	few	TRBJ2-7	NA	TGTGCCAGCAGCTTAGGGTTTGGCGTCGAGCAGTACTTC	CASSLGFGVEQYF
TRBV2	NA	TRBJ1-6	NA	TGTGCCAGCAGTGAGCTTGGGGGGTCCTATAATTCACCCCTCCACTTT	CASSELGGSYNSPLHF
TRBV29-1	many	TRBJ2-2	TRBD1	TGCAGCGCTATTTTACAGGGGAAGAACACCGGGGAGCTGTTTTTT	CSAILQGKNTGELFF
TRBV25-1	few	TRBJ1-4	TRBD1	TGTGCCCCCAGAGGCAGGGGGCGGTTTTTGACTAATGAAAAACTGTTTTTT	CAPRGRGRFLTNEKLFF
TRBV13	NA	TRBJ2-2	NA	TGTGCCAGCAGCTTAGAAGTTTTTGGGGAGCTGTTTTTT	CASSLEVFGELFF
TRBV7-9	NA	TRBJ2-3	TRBD2	TGTGCCAGCAGCCCCCTGGTAGCGGGAGGGAGAGATACGCAGTATTTT	CASSPLVAGGRDTQYF
TRBV14	many	TRBJ2-3	NA	TGTGCCAGCAGCCAAGAAACAGACACAGATACGCAGTATTTT	CASSQETDTDTQYF
TRBV7-7	few	TRBJ2-1	NA	TGTGCCAGCAGCTTAGGGACAGACTCCTACAATGAGCAGTTCTTC	CASSLGTDSYNEQFF
TRBV27	few	TRBJ2-2	TRBD1	TGTGCCAGCAGTTTACAAACTACCAGGGGGCCAAACACCGGGGAGCTGTTTTTT	CASSLQTTRGPNTGELFF